Below are 30 T cell receptor beta chains sequenced from a single sample in a study of molecular identifiers for immune sequencing clone quantification. A single record per CDR3 protein comes from TCRdb applying MiXCR to the PCR reads. The sample yields about 640,000 distinct CDR3 sequences, just under 20% seen once. Sequencing was done on a sample of naive CD8+ T cells from blood, with Jurkat cell RNA spiked in. The sample's subset: FACS-sorted CD8+CD4-CCR7+CD45RA+ naive T cells. These receptors were obtained from a human donor in good health. Some libraries in this study had Jurkat cell RNA spiked in.

J is TRBJ2-3 and V is TRBV2; tentatively, D is TRBD2 (6 bases). Trimming removed 5 bases from V and 0 bases from J, with 18 bases in between. CDR3 length: 17 amino acids. From germline, CDR1 is SNHLY and CDR2 FYNNEI. The CDR3 DNA follows: TGTGCCAGCAGTCCCAGGAGTGGGGGGTTGAGCACAGATACGCAGTATTTT. Protein product: CASSPRSGGLSTDTQYF.

At least ten counts were recorded for this clonotype. CDR3: CSAWTSGVETQYF. CDR3 DNA sequence: TGCAGTGCGTGGACTAGCGGGGTCGAGACCCAGTACTTC. The chain uses TRBV20-1 and TRBJ2-5, with TRBD2 identical over 12 bases. The CDR3 runs 13 residues. Germline V gives CDR1 DFQATT, CDR2 SNEGSKA (reference sequence). V was clipped by 6 bases and J by 5 bases; unmatched bases: 4.

The chain uses TRBV19 and TRBJ1-2, with D maybe TRBD1 (5 bases). The ends were cut back, 6 bases at V and 6 bases at J, with 20 bases in the middle. Germline CDR1 and CDR2: LNHDA and SQIVND (reference sequence). CDR3 size: 15 residues. This CDR3 reads CASSPTYRSPHGYTF. CDR3 in DNA: TGTGCCAGTAGCCCAACTTACAGGAGCCCTCATGGCTACACCTTC.

This clonotype has at least ten counts. This chain connects TRBV27 to TRBJ2-3; 7 bases are shared with TRBD1. J gave up 11 bases and V 3 bases, and 8 bases lay outside the gene matches. The CDR3 runs 13 residues. Germline values: CDR1 MNHEY, CDR2 SMNVEV (reference sequence). This chain's CDR3 is CASSFGDSFMQYF. In DNA form, the CDR3 reads TGTGCCAGCAGTTTCGGGGACAGCTTTATGCAGTATTTT.

Here the CDR3 reads CSVEDLARISYGYTF. In DNA form, the CDR3 reads TGCAGCGTTGAAGATCTTGCCAGGATCTCCTATGGCTACACCTTC. The chain links TRBV29-1 to TRBJ1-2, with D hard to call. The germline CDR1 and CDR2 sequences are SQVTM and ANQGSEA. V shed 0 bases and J shed 4 bases, with 15 bases lying between them. CDR3 length equals 15 residues.

This clonotype was counted only a few times. V and J are TRBV4-3 and TRBJ2-1, with 9 bases aligning to TRBD2. The germline V gene has CDR1 LGHNA and CDR2 YSLEER. With V trimmed by 1 base and J by 3 bases, 4 bases remained unmatched. The CDR3 is 16 residues long. DNA for the CDR3: TGCGCCAGCAGCCAAGTCGGCGGGGGGGACTACAATGAGCAGTTCTTC. Translating it yields CASSQVGGGDYNEQFF.

Many counts were recorded for this clonotype. V gene TRBV5-1 combines with J gene TRBJ2-3; no clear D. Germline CDR1 SGHRS, CDR2 YFSETQ. CDR3 size: 15 residues. The V end was cut by 0 bases, the J end by 0 bases, with 8 bases between. The DNA of the CDR3 is TGCGCCAGCAGCTTGGAAGACATAAGCACAGATACGCAGTATTTT. Translation gives CASSLEDISTDTQYF.

This clonotype was picked up many times. V usage is TRBV15 and J usage is TRBJ1-1; D ambiguous. Trimming left V 1 base short and J 1 base short, with 7 bases between. The CDR3 is made up of 14 amino acids. The germline CDR1 and CDR2 sequences are LNHNV and YYDKDF (reference sequence). As DNA, the CDR3 is TGTGCCACCAGCAGAGTAGCGGGGAACACTGAAGCTTTCTTT. The encoded protein is CATSRVAGNTEAFF.

The table lists this clonotype with many counts. CDR3 region: CASSLLGDSYNEQFF. The CDR3 DNA follows: TGTGCCAGCAGCTTATTGGGGGACTCCTACAATGAGCAGTTCTTC. The genes are TRBV11-2 and TRBJ2-1, with D tentatively TRBD1 or TRBD2 (5 bases each). The CDR3 has 15 residues. With 2 bases removed from V and 0 bases from J, the gap between germline ends came to 8 bases. Germline V gene lookup returns CDR1 SGHAT and CDR2 FQNNGV.

This clonotype was counted ten times or more. The J gene is TRBJ2-7, the V gene TRBV7-9, with 11 bases that match TRBD1. The V gene's germline CDR1 is SEHNR and CDR2 FQNEAQ (reference sequence). This CDR3 region has 16 residues. V shed 4 bases, J shed 3 bases, and the junction held 8 bases outside the gene matches. This CDR3 is CASSSGQGAGGYEQYF. The CDR3 nucleotides read TGTGCCAGCAGCTCAGGACAGGGGGCTGGTGGCTACGAGCAGTACTTC. The whole variable domain, filled in from reference TRBV7-9 and TRBJ2-7, reads DTGVSQNPRHKITKRGQNVTFRCDPISEHNRLYWYRQTLGQGPEFLTYFQNEAQLEKSRLLSDRFSAERPKGSFSTLEIQRTEQGDSAMYLCASSSGQGAGGYEQYFGPGTRLTVT.

The table lists this clonotype with many counts. CDR3 in amino acids: CAWSVGARVRRETQYF. The CDR3 DNA is TGTGCCTGGAGTGTAGGGGCCAGGGTGCGGCGTGAGACCCAGTACTTC. This chain uses TRBV30 with TRBJ2-5, with TRBD1 as a possible D gene (5 bases). The CDR3 extends over 16 amino acids. Germline values: CDR1 GTSNPN, CDR2 SVGIG (reference sequence). Trimming removed 0 bases at V and 5 bases at J, with 19 bases between.

This clonotype was observed many times. The J gene is TRBJ1-5, the V gene TRBV7-6, with D perhaps matching TRBD1 (5 bases). This CDR3 is built from 15 residues. V lost 1 base, J lost 3 bases, and 10 bases lay in between. The germline V gene has CDR1 SGHVS and CDR2 FNYEAQ. The DNA for the CDR3 is TGTGCCAGCAGCTTAGTCGAAGGGACCAATCAGCCCCAGCATTTT. This sequence encodes CASSLVEGTNQPQHF.

This clonotype appeared a few times. This CDR3 is CASSFGPGPLGNQPQHF. Written as DNA, the CDR3 is TGTGCCAGTAGTTTTGGTCCGGGGCCCCTTGGCAATCAGCCCCAGCATTTT. The V call is TRBV19, the J call TRBJ1-5; maybe TRBD1 (5 bases). Germline loops: CDR1 LNHDA, CDR2 SQIVND (reference sequence). The V end lost 5 bases, the J end lost 2 bases, and 19 bases lay between the germline ends. CDR3 length: 17 residues.

This clonotype has ten or more counts. This chain joins TRBV12-3 or TRBV12-4 and TRBJ1-5, with 8 positions matching TRBD1. This CDR3 has 13 residues. V lost 5 bases to trimming and J lost 12 bases; unmatched junction nucleotides: 9. In nucleotides, the CDR3 is TGTGCCAGCAGTGAGGGCGGACAGGGTCGCCAGCATTTT. It specifies CASSEGGQGRQHF.

This clonotype showed up just a few times. The chain employs TRBV2 and TRBJ2-1; 11 nucleotides agree with TRBD2. Losses at the gene ends were 2 bases for V and 5 bases for J; bases not matched to a gene: 2. Germline V gene data show CDR1 as SNHLY and CDR2 as FYNNEI. CDR3 size: 15 residues. The CDR3 sequence: CASSETSGSHNEQFF. CDR3 DNA: TGTGCCAGCAGTGAAACTAGCGGGAGCCACAATGAGCAGTTCTTC.

This chain links TRBV12-3 or TRBV12-4 with TRBJ2-5; D might be TRBD2 (6 bases). This CDR3 region has 14 residues. V was pared by 5 bases and J by 5 bases, with 15 bases between. CDR3 bases: TGTGCCAGCAGTGTGACTAGGGCGACGGAGACCCAGTACTTC. Translating gives CASSVTRATETQYF.

This chain links TRBV21-1 with TRBJ2-3. TRBV21-1 is recorded as a pseudogene. This CDR3 is 15 amino acids long. The CDR3 region is CASGSHSPSTDTQYF. CDR3 sequence (DNA): TGTGCCAGCGGCTCACATAGCCCGTCCACAGATACGCAGTATTTT.

In this sample, this clonotype turned up once. A junction end diverges from the germline sequence, so it may reflect a read error. The gene calls are TRBV14 and TRBJ2-7, with 12 bases lining up with TRBD2. Germline values: CDR1 SGHDN, CDR2 FVKESK. The CDR3 runs 14 residues. The CDR3 DNA reads TGTGCCAGCAGCGGGTCGGGACTAGCGGGTGAGCGGTACTTC. This translates into CASSGSGLAGERYF.

Remarks on this clonotype: A much larger clone sits a single nucleotide away, making a read error possible. The V gene is TRBV4-2, the J gene TRBJ2-6, with D possibly being TRBD1 (5 bases). The germline V gene has CDR1 LGHNA and CDR2 YNFKEQ. The CDR3 has 16 residues. Here the CDR3 reads CASSQSRSSGASVLTF. CDR3 DNA: TGTGCCAGCAGCCAAAGCCGGAGCTCTGGGGCCAGCGTCCTGACTTTC.

This clonotype was seen many times. CDR3 region: CASSLPNQETQYF. The CDR3 DNA is TGTGCCAGCAGCTTGCCAAACCAAGAGACCCAGTACTTC. The V gene is TRBV7-9, the J gene TRBJ2-5; D gene uncertain. The CDR3 length is 13 residues. Germline assignment: CDR1 SEHNR and CDR2 FQNEAQ (reference sequence). The V and J ends lost 3 bases and 0 bases respectively, with 5 bases between them. The variable domain in full, completed from reference TRBV7-9 and TRBJ2-5, reads DTGVSQNPRHKITKRGQNVTFRCDPISEHNRLYWYRQTLGQGPEFLTYFQNEAQLEKSRLLSDRFSAERPKGSFSTLEIQRTEQGDSAMYLCASSLPNQETQYFGPGTRLLVL.

On this clonotype itself: This may come from a read error, since a much larger clone is one base off. In this CDR3 the conserved last residue, phenylalanine or tryptophan, is missing, so a read error is likely. The V call is TRBV20-1, the J call TRBJ1-2; 8 bases line up with TRBD1. Germline V CDR1 and CDR2: DFQATT, SNEGSKA (reference sequence). The J segment lost 0 bases and the V segment lost 6 bases, leaving 6 bases of the junction unmatched. The length of the CDR3 is 14 residues. CDR3: CSAYSQGANYGYTS. CDR3 coding DNA: TGCAGTGCGTACTCACAGGGGGCTAACTATGGCTACACCTCC.

This clonotype was seen repeatedly, ten times or more. V gene TRBV7-9 combines with J gene TRBJ2-7, with D tentatively TRBD2 (5 bases). Per germline, CDR1 SEHNR and CDR2 FQNEAQ (reference sequence). This CDR3 contains 15 residues. V was trimmed by 4 bases and J by 2 bases, leaving 15 bases between them. The CDR3 loop is CASSSTGVNTYEQYF. Written as DNA, the CDR3 is TGTGCCAGCAGCTCCACCGGGGTGAATACCTACGAGCAGTACTTC.

This clonotype has at least ten counts. The rearrangement links TRBV7-9 to TRBJ2-5, with D perhaps matching TRBD2 (6 bases). V dropped 4 bases and J dropped 4 bases, with 16 bases sitting between them. Looked up from germline, CDR1 is SEHNR and CDR2 is FQNEAQ (reference sequence). The CDR3 consists of 15 residues. CDR3 in DNA: TGTGCCAGCAGCTCAGACGCGGGGTTCCGAGAGACCCAGTACTTC. Translation: CASSSDAGFRETQYF.

Ten or more counts support this clonotype. The genes are TRBV12-5 and TRBJ1-4; D is unclear. The CDR3 runs to 16 residues. V was cut by 8 bases and J by 8 bases, with 24 bases left in between. Germline V lookup: CDR1 LGHNT, CDR2 FRNRAP. The CDR3, as DNA: TGTGCTAGTTGCCCTCATGACGAGTCCTCTTTAGAAAAACTGTTTTTT. This encodes CASCPHDESSLEKLFF.

The rearrangement joins TRBV2 to TRBJ1-1; 8 positions match TRBD1. The germline CDR1 and CDR2 sequences are SNHLY and FYNNEI. V lost 2 bases, J lost 6 bases, and 5 bases stayed unmatched. This CDR3 region has 14 residues. CDR3 coding DNA: TGTGCCAGCAGTGAACGGACAGGGATCGCTGAAGCTTTCTTT. Translated: CASSERTGIAEAFF.

This clonotype has ten or more counts. The chain uses TRBV27 and TRBJ1-4; D is undetermined. Germline V CDR1 and CDR2: MNHEY, SMNVEV (reference sequence). V was shortened by 0 bases and J by 2 bases, with 7 bases between the two germline ends. This CDR3 spans 15 amino acids. CDR3 nucleotides: TGTGCCAGCAGTTTATCCGGTCGGACTAATGAAAAACTGTTTTTT. Its protein product is CASSLSGRTNEKLFF.

The V gene is TRBV2, the J gene TRBJ1-2, with no clear D. The CDR3 is 15 amino acids. V was trimmed by 3 bases and J by 2 bases, leaving 13 bases between them. Looked up from germline, CDR1 is SNHLY and CDR2 is FYNNEI. The CDR3 reads CASSDPGPPNYGYTF. CDR3 nucleotides: TGTGCCAGCAGTGACCCTGGACCTCCGAACTATGGCTACACCTTC.

This clonotype was detected only a few times. The chain combines TRBV27 with TRBJ2-2; 13 bases fit TRBD2. Germline CDR1 MNHEY, CDR2 SMNVEV (reference sequence). Trimming removed 6 bases from V and 6 bases from J; junction bases left unmatched: 4. The CDR3 has 15 residues. The CDR3 DNA is TGTGCCAGCAGGGAACTAGCGGGGGGGCCCGGGGAGCTGTTTTTT. Its protein is CASRELAGGPGELFF.

This clonotype has more than one count but fewer than ten. The DNA of the CDR3 is TGTGCCAGCAGTTCCCTTAAAAAGGACGGATATAGCAATCAGCCCCAGCATTTT. Translated: CASSSLKKDGYSNQPQHF. V and J are TRBV6-5 and TRBJ1-5; no clear D. The germline V and J ends were trimmed by 4 bases and 0 bases, with 19 bases remaining between them. This CDR3 contains 18 residues. Germline lookup yields CDR1 MNHEY and CDR2 SVGAGI.

Comments on this clonotype: With a much larger clone just one base away, this may be a read error. V gene TRBV15 combines with J gene TRBJ2-7; TRBD2 might be the D (7 bases). CDR1 and CDR2 (germline): LNHNV, YYDKDF (reference sequence). CDR3 length equals 14 residues. CDR3 sequence: CATSRDNRDYEQCF. CDR3 in DNA: TGTGCCACCAGCAGAGATAACAGGGACTACGAGCAGTGCTTC.